This TCR beta chain was identified in a study of T cells in localized non-small cell lung cancer (dated by TCRdb to 2019 to 2021). Describing the broader study: The study analyzed T cell repertoires of a few hundred early-stage NSCLC patients, comparing tumors and uninvolved tumor-adjacent lungs. The cohort was made up of a few hundred treatment-naive NSCLC patients whose localized lung tumors had been resected. A mean age of roughly 64 years was recorded for the NSCLC patients, of whom some 130 were male and some 100 were female. Overall results and qualifications from the work: Because the study design was exploratory, TCR variables were selected using unadjusted p-values without false-discovery rate correction. Because multi-region sequencing of the tumors was not done, intratumor heterogeneity could not be ruled out. Uninvolved tumor-adjacent lung showed the highest T cell clonality, higher than tumor, which suggests more focused antigenic responses in the adjacent lung. Higher blood T cell density associated with longer overall survival, while higher adjacent-lung clonality associated with shorter survival. A median of about 61 of the top 100 tumor clones turned up in the paired uninvolved adjacent lung, and under 30 of those clones also ranked among the top 100 of that same adjacent lung.

A word on this clone: The antigen it recognizes is unknown. It has no much larger one-base neighbor in the sample; base qualities were not kept.

TCR beta CDR3 regions were sequenced from DNA using the immunoSEQ Assay. The paper's processing steps were these. T cell density was computed as TCR beta template counts normalized to usable DNA estimated by amplifying housekeeping genes. Using the preseqR package, richness was estimated by extrapolating to 120,000 templates for tissue samples and 400,000 templates for PBMC samples. Clonality was calculated as one minus Pielou's evenness. Tissue-enriched TCRs were identified by differential abundance testing using productive amino-acid clonotypes, minimum total count 5 and alpha 0.1. The Jaccard Index and the Morisita Overlap Index were used to quantify repertoire overlap between compartments. GLIPH clustered TCR beta CDR3s with public tetramer-defined viral CDR3s; viral motifs required at least three viral sequences plus V-gene enrichment. TCRdb stores this immuneACCESS table with in-frame sequences only. Part of the clones is absent; in the studies checked, under half of the shortfall reflects unresolved V genes, and no reason is known for the rest. That table furnishes V, J and clone size, whereas the DNA furnished D and trimming. Within this sample are roughly 3,000 clones, with approximately 25% of them counted one time only. In total, the top ten clones hold approximately 20% of the sample.

CDR1 and CDR2, per the germline V gene, are MDHEN and SYDVKM. Taken from cysteine to phenylalanine, the CDR3 has 19 residues. Only the CDR3 part of the read is kept: 57 bases, read in frame from the first base. V and J are truncated by 3 bases and 0 bases respectively, leaving an intervening sequence of 21 bases. At diagnosis, tumor, uninvolved tumor-adjacent lung and peripheral blood were collected and then preserved as a mix of FFPE and fresh-frozen material. The source was lung tumor tissue, collected before any cancer treatment. The V and J genes are TRBV28 and TRBJ1-5; the D gene is possibly TRBD1, with 5 bases matching. The receptor's source is a man aged 35 to 69 with stage I lung adenocarcinoma. The DNA sequence follows: TGTGCCAGCAGTTTTGGGGGTCCCGAGGGGCGTATTAGCAATCAGCCCCAGCATTTT. Translated, this is CASSFGGPEGRISNQPQHF. Supplemented by the reference TRBV28 and TRBJ1-5 proteins around the CDR3, the complete variable domain is DVKVTQSSRYLVKRTGEKVFLECVQDMDHENMFWYRQDPGLGLRLIYFSYDVKMKEKGDIPEGYSVSREKKERFSLILESASTNQTSMYLCASSFGGPEGRISNQPQHFGDGTRLSIL.